The source of this TCR beta chain is a study of regulatory T cells in long-lasting Graves disease. Assembly of TCR beta libraries relied on iRepertoire HTBI primers together with Arm-PCR of CDR3 regions. TCRdb used MiXCR to reprocess the multiplex PCR reads, holding one entry per CDR3 protein. The profile covers 440,000 or so distinct CDR3 sequences, with about a sixth appearing a single time and 9.5% to 12% taken by the ten largest. This clonotype was recorded many times. The germline gives CDR1 SNHLY, CDR2 FYNNEI. This CDR3 spans 15 amino acids. Trimming at V came to 1 base and at J to 5 bases, leaving 2 bases not matched to a gene. Time point meaning: newly diagnosed GD, antithyroid drugs for less than 3 months. The TCR library was prepared using RNA isolated from PBMCs. This sample also belongs to another study, concerning T cells in Graves' hyperthyroidism and ophthalmopathy. That source reports: Ophthalmopathy was told apart from stable hyperthyroidism by a 13 V-J model.

The V gene is TRBV2, the J gene TRBJ2-2; 9 bases match TRBD1. This sequence was found in a woman under 40 with Graves disease. The sample here was peripheral blood mononuclear cells (PBMCs), taken at new diagnosis, from a patient treated with antithyroid drugs. The CDR3 spells CASSEDGQGTGELFF. The DNA for the CDR3 is TGTGCCAGCAGTGAAGATGGACAGGGGACCGGGGAGCTGTTTTTT.